This T cell receptor beta chain was found in a study of OX40 agonist ivuxolimab in advanced cancers. Background for the entire study: Ivuxolimab, which targeted the costimulatory receptor OX40 (CD134), was an agonistic, fully human IgG2 monoclonal antibody. The paper reports the monotherapy dose-escalation portion (N of about 47 patients) of the phase I ivuxolimab trial. Patients were allowed to have had prior anti-PD-1, anti-PD-L1 or anti-CTLA-4 therapy, and approximately 40% of the dose-escalation patients had previously received checkpoint inhibitors. In the dose-escalation cohort, around four fifths of patients were male, and the mean age was approximately 60 years, with a range of roughly 23 to 85. Partial responses occurred in three dose-escalation patients: two with cutaneous melanoma and one with hepatocellular carcinoma. Of the 52 patients in dose escalation, about 20 had hepatocellular carcinoma, some 15 had melanoma, 9 had renal cell carcinoma and 9 had head and neck cancer. The purpose of peripheral TCRbeta sequencing was to test whether ivuxolimab changed TCR sequence diversity and led to clonal T-cell expansion. Intravenous ivuxolimab was administered to patients every 2 weeks at six dose levels: 0.01, 0.1, 0.3, 1.5, 3 and 10 mg/kg. What the work shows at the level of the full study, not this receptor alone: After ivuxolimab, expanded clones were on average more numerous among CD8+ T cells than among CD4+ T cells. The antigen specificity of the clonally expanded peripheral T cells was not determined. Low levels of normalized T-cell clonal expansion were also shown by some nonresponding patients. At doses of 0.1 to 3.0 mg/kg, clonal expansion of both CD4+ and CD8+ T cells in blood was seen between baseline and week 6. Partial responders in the 0.1-3.0 mg/kg groups had among the lowest normalized peripheral clonal expansion, especially among CD8+ T cells.

For sequencing of the TCRbeta CDR3 region, genomic DNA was extracted from the sorted cells. The immunoSEQ Assay was used for sequencing of TCRbeta CDR3 regions. TCRdb carries this immuneACCESS record with in-frame sequences only. Its versions omit some clonotypes, under half of them owing to an unresolved V gene in the studies checked, with the rest unexplained. The table for this sample lists around 95,000 clones; 75% to 90% of them were counted only once. Around 0.15% of the sample belongs to the ten largest clones. Turning to this clone: Its binding antigen is unknown. No per-base quality is available; no much larger clone lies one base away.

CDR3 length: 15 amino acids, cysteine to phenylalanine. Just CDR3 DNA is preserved here, 45 bases in frame from base 1. From a lookup of the germline V gene (reference sequence), CDR1 and CDR2 are LNHDA and SQIVND. The V end gives up 0 bases and the J end 3 bases, leaving 3 bases in the junction not matched to a gene. The trial excluded patients who had a history of autoimmune disease or were on systemic immunosuppression. Peripheral blood for TCR sequencing was drawn from every dose cohort at baseline, at cycle 4 day 1 and at cycle 7 day 1. The samples were drawn from a first-in-human, open-label, multicenter phase I dose-escalation trial of ivuxolimab. The trial enrolled adults with locally advanced or metastatic head and neck squamous cell, hepatocellular, melanoma or renal cell carcinoma. Before TCR sequencing, CD4+ T cells and CD8+ T cells from peripheral blood were sorted into separate populations.

Rearrangement joined TRBV19 to TRBJ2-3, and 7 bases in between align with TRBD2. The sequence was obtained from an adult with an advanced solid tumor such as melanoma, head and neck, liver or kidney cancer. The source was CD4+ or CD8+ T cells sorted from blood, collected in a trial of the OX40 agonist ivuxolimab. The CDR3 corresponds to CASSIEAGRTDTQYF. The DNA sequence reads TGTGCCAGTAGTATAGAAGCGGGAAGAACAGATACGCAGTATTTT.